This TCR beta chain is drawn from a study of T cells after yellow fever vaccination (dated by TCRdb to the late 2010s). General notes on the study: Libraries from fractions with low cell numbers were prepared with the SMART-Seq v4 Ultra Low Input RNA kit. To follow T-cell clones before and after both primary and booster YFV17D yellow fever vaccination, bulk TCR alpha and beta repertoires underwent longitudinal sequencing. Blood was collected at multiple timepoints before and after primary and secondary immunization, and bulk PBMC replicates and cell subsets were isolated. Two healthy male donors, one aged 18 to 30 and one aged 30 to 40 years, were included in the cohort.

A word on this clonotype: Its antigen specificity is not known. No per-base quality is available; no much larger clone lies one base away.

Synthesis of TCR cDNA relied on 5'RACE template switching, a step that introduced a universal primer site along with unique molecular identifiers. Priming for cDNA synthesis came from both the TCR alpha and TCR beta constant segments. Library amplification used two PCR steps, and the second PCR step added sample barcodes and sequencing adapters. Sequencing of libraries was done on Illumina HiSeq 2500 (2x100 bp) or NovaSeq (2x150 bp). The study's processing was this. MIGEC handled demultiplexing of reads and collapsing into UMI consensus sequences, while MiXCR performed V(D)J alignment. Using edgeR on replicate PBMC samples, clonotypes were called vaccine-responding if FDR was below 0.01 and the log2 fold change was above 5 up to day 15. Each bulk clonotype received a CD4 or CD8 identity based on whether the sequenced CD4 or CD8 repertoire contained that clonotype at higher abundance. The public reads were reanalyzed by TCRdb: fastp trimming at Q25, MiXCR alignment, in-frame beta chains only. For every CDR3 protein sequence, its rows merge into one entry that carries the most common genes and DNA. The V and J calls follow TCRdb's processing rather than the paper's. Recorded for this sample are approximately 70,000 distinct CDR3 sequences; approximately 7% of them occurred a single time. The top ten constitute about 40% of the sample.

Taken with the paper, the label for treatment or condition translates to: live attenuated yellow fever vaccine strain. A standard Ficoll-Paque protocol was used to isolate PBMCs from peripheral blood. CD4 and CD8 T-cell fractions were isolated with Dynabeads CD4 and CD8 positive selection kits. TriZol was used to extract RNA from bulk PBMCs, from CD4 and CD8 fractions, and from dextramer-positive and dextramer-negative fractions. The CDR3 covers 15 residues, taking in both the cysteine and the phenylalanine. Left in the record is the CDR3 DNA by itself, 45 bases read in frame from the first base. From a lookup of the germline V gene, CDR1 and CDR2 are SGHDT and YYEEEE. Trimming takes 5 bases off V and 5 bases off J; junction bases not matched to a gene: 3. Study-wide findings and limitations: Most clones expanded after primary vaccination were re-detected after the booster (almost 98% of CD4 and roughly 85% of CD8), suggesting broad memory maintenance. A small share of clonotypes was detected in both CD4 and CD8 compartments, with the overlap likely arising from convergent recombination. Because the study included only a couple of donors, the extent to which the findings can be generalized is limited. Because abundant contaminating clonotypes from the bulk population could be contained in FACS-sorted repertoires, computational filtering was required. The secondary T-cell response was weaker than the primary response but faster, peaking on day 5 instead of day 15.

The chain is made from TRBV5-6 and TRBJ2-1, and 14 bases in between align with TRBD2. The sample in question was CD8+ T cells sorted from PBMCs, obtained 35 to 50 days after the first yellow fever vaccination. The source of this sequence is a man aged 18 to 30 who received the YFV17D yellow fever vaccine. The DNA sequence follows: TGTGCCAGCAGACTGGGACTAGCGGGGGACAATGAGCAGTTCTTC. The translation is CASRLGLAGDNEQFF.